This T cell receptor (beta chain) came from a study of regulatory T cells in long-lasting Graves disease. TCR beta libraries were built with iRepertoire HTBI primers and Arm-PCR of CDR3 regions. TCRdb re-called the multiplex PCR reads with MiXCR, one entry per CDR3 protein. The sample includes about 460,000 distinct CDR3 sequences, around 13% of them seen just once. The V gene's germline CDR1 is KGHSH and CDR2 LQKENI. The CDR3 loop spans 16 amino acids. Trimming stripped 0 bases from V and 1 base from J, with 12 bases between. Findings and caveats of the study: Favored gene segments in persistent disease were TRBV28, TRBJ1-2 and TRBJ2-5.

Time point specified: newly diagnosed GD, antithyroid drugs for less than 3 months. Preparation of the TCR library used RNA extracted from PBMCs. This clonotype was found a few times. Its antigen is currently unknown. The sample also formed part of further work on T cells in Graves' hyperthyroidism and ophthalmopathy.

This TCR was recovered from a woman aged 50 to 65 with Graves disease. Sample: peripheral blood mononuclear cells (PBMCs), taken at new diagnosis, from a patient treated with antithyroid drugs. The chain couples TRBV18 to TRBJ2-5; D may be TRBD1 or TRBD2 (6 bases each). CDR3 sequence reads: CASSPPIRGLQETQYF. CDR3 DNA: TGTGCCAGCTCACCACCGATACGGGGGCTCCAAGAGACCCAGTACTTC.